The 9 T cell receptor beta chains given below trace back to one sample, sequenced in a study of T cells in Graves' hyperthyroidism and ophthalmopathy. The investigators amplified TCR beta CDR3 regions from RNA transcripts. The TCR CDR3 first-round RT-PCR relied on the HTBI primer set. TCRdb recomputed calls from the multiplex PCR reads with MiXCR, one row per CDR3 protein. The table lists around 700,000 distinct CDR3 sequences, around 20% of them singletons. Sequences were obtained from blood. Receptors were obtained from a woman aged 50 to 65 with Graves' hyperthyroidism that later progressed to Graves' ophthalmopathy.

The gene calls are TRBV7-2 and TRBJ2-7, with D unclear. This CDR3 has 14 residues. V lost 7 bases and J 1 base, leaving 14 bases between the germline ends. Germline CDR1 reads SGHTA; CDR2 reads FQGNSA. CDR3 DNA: TGTGCCAGCACCTTCCTAACCCCTTCCTACGAGCAGTACTTC. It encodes CASTFLTPSYEQYF.

The CDR3 spells CASSLDPGRKETQYF. The CDR3 nucleotides read TGTGCCAGTAGTCTCGATCCGGGACGGAAAGAGACCCAGTACTTC. The chain employs TRBV19 and TRBJ2-5; possibly TRBD1 or TRBD2 for D (5 bases each). With 5 bases removed from V and 3 bases from J, the gap between germline ends came to 16 bases. This CDR3 comprises 15 residues. Germline V gene sequence: CDR1 LNHDA, CDR2 SQIVND (reference sequence).

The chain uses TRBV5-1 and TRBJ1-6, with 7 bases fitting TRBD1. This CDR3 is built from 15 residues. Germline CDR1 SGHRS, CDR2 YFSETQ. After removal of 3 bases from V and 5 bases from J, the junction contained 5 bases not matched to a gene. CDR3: CASSWDSPNNSPLHF. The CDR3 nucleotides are TGCGCCAGCAGCTGGGACAGCCCTAATAATTCACCCCTCCACTTT.

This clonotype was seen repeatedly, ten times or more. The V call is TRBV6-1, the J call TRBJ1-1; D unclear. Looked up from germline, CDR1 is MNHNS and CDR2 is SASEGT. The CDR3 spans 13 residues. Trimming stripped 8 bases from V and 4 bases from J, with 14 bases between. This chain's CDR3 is CASSRAASTEAFF. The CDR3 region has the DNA TGTGCCAGCTCCCGAGCTGCGAGCACTGAAGCTTTCTTT.

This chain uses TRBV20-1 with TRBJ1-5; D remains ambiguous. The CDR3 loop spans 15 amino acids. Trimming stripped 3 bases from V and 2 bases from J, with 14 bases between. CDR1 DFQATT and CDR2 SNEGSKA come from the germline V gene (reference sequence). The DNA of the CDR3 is TGCAGTGCTAGTAGCTCGGGTTGGGGCAATCAGCCCCAGCATTTT. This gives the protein CSASSSGWGNQPQHF.

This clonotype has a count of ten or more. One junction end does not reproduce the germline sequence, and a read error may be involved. This chain's CDR3 is CASSSDIQETQYF. The CDR3 region has the DNA TGTGCTAGCAGCTCGGACATCCAAGAGACCCAGTACTTC. The V and J genes are TRBV7-7 and TRBJ2-5; D might be TRBD1 (5 bases). The CDR3 runs 13 residues. CDR1 is SSHAT and CDR2 is FNYEAQ in the germline V gene (reference sequence).

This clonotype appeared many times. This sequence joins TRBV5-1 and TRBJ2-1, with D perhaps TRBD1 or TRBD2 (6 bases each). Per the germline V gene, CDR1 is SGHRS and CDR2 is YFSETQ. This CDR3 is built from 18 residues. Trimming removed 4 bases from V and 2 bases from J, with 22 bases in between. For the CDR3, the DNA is TGCGCCAGCAGCGGGGCTGGACCCTCCGGGGGCGCCTACAATGAGCAGTTCTTC. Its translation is CASSGAGPSGGAYNEQFF.

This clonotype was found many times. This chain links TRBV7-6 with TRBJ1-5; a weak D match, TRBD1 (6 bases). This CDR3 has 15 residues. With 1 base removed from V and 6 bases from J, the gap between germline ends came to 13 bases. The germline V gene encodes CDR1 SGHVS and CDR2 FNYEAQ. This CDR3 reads CASSLDVGGGQPQHF. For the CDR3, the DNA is TGTGCCAGCAGCTTAGATGTAGGGGGTGGTCAGCCCCAGCATTTT.

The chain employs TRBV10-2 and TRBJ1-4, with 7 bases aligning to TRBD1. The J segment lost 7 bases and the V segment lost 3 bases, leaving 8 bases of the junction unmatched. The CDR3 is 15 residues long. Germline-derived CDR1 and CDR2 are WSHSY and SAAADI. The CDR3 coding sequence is TGCGCCAGCAGTGAAGCAGGGGGTACCGGTGAAAAACTGTTTTTT. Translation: CASSEAGGTGEKLFF.